This TCR beta chain emerged from a study of blood T cell repertoires in COVID-19. This CDR3 contains 17 residues. The germline V gene has CDR1 LNHNV and CDR2 YYDKDF (reference sequence). V trimming: 3 bases; J trimming: 4 bases; junction bases outside the gene matches: 12. Original analysis: The authors estimated nucleated cell counts from reference gene primer amplification. The data were produced by immunoSEQ multiplex PCR, yet TCRdb's version contains in-frame clones alone and is incomplete. V and J calls and clone size are given by that table; D and trimming were obtained from the DNA. The sample records 200,000 to 250,000 clones, roughly nine tenths being singletons.

Material: peripheral blood. The source is a woman between 18 and 30 years old who had recovered from COVID-19. The chain combines TRBV15 with TRBJ2-7; 10 bases map to TRBD1. CDR3 sequence: CATSSLAGQGFGYEQYF. The CDR3 DNA reads as TGTGCCACCAGCAGTCTGGCGGGACAGGGGTTTGGGTACGAGCAGTACTTC.